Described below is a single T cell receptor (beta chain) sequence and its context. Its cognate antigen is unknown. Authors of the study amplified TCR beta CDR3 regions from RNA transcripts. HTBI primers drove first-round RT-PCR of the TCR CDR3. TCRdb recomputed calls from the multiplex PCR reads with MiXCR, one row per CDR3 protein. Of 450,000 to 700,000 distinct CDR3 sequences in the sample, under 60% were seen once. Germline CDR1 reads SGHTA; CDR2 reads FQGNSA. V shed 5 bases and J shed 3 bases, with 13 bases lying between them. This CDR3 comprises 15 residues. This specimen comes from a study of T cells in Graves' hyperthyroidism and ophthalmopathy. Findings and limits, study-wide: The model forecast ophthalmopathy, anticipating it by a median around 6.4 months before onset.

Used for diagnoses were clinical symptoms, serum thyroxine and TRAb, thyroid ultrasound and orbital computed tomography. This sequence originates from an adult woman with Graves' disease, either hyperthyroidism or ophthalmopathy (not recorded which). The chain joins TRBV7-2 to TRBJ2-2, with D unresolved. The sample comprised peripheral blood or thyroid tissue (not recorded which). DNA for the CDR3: TGTGCCAGCAGCCCGCGGCCCTTAGACACCGGGGAGCTGTTTTTT. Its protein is CASSPRPLDTGELFF.